This TCR beta chain was sequenced in a study of CD8 T cells in ankylosing spondylitis. General observations from the study: Seemingly characteristic of ankylosing spondylitis blood was a TCR beta motif consisting of roughly 8 highly homologous variants. Clones that were linked to disease were CD8+ and were relatively rare in peripheral blood. From matched ankylosing spondylitis synovial fluid, disease-linked clones were reportedly recovered at significantly enriched levels.

On this clonotype: Its antigen is as yet unknown.

CDR1 is MGHDK and CDR2 is SYGVNS in the germline V gene. The CDR3 is 14 amino acids. Trimming pared 3 bases from V and 0 bases from J, leaving 9 bases between. It was by quantitative 5'-RACE with molecular barcodes that TCR beta libraries were made. TCRdb redid the calling of the 5' RACE reads with MiXCR, one entry per CDR3 protein. This sample has more than 600,000 distinct CDR3 sequences; around 19% occur once, and the top ten carry under 20%. Sequencing was done on a sample of blood, either unsorted or a sorted T cell fraction (not recorded which). The rearrangement joins TRBV25-1 to TRBJ2-7, with unresolved D. This clonotype was sampled from a male donor with ankylosing spondylitis. CDR3 region: CASSDRINSYEQYF. CDR3 nucleotides: TGTGCCAGCAGTGACCGGATTAACTCCTACGAGCAGTACTTC.